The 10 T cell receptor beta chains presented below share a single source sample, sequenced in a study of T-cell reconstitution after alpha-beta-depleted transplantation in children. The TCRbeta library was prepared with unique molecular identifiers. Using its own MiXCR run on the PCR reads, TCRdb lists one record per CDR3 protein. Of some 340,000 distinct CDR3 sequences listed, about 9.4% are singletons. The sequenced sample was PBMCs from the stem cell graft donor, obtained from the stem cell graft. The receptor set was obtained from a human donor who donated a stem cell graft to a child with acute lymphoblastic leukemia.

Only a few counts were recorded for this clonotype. The CDR3 bases are TGTGCCAGCAGCTTGGGACTAGCGGGACATCGCCCAGAGACCCAGTACTTC. As protein: CASSLGLAGHRPETQYF. The chain recombines TRBV5-6 with TRBJ2-5; 11 nucleotides agree with TRBD2. After removal of 0 bases from V and 4 bases from J, the junction contained 8 bases not matched to a gene. This CDR3 spans 17 amino acids. The germline gives CDR1 SGHDT, CDR2 YYEEEE.

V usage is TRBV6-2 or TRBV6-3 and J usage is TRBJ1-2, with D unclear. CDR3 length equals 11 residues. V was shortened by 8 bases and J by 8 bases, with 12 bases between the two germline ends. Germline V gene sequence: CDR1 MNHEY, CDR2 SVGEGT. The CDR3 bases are TGTGCCAGCGGATCTTTTGGGGGCTACACCTTC. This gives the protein CASGSFGGYTF.

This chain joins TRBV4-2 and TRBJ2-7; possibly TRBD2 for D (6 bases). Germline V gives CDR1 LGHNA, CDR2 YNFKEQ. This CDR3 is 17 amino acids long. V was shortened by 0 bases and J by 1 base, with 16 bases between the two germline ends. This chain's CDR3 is CASSQDRDLALSYEQYF. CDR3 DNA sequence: TGTGCCAGCAGCCAAGATAGGGATCTAGCGTTATCCTACGAGCAGTACTTC.

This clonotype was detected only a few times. CDR3 residues: CSVEDLPGMNTEAFF. CDR3 sequence (DNA): TGCAGCGTTGAAGATCTGCCAGGAATGAACACTGAAGCTTTCTTT. The chain is built from TRBV29-1 and TRBJ1-1; D remains ambiguous. Germline values: CDR1 SQVTM, CDR2 ANQGSEA. CDR3 size: 15 residues. Trimming took 0 bases from V and 0 from J, leaving 11 bases between them.

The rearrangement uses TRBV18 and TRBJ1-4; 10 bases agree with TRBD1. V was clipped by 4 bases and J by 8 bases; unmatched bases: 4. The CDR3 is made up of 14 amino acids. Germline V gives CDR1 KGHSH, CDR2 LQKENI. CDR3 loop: CASSHGTGEEKLFF. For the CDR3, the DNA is TGTGCCAGCTCACACGGGACAGGGGAAGAAAAACTGTTTTTT.

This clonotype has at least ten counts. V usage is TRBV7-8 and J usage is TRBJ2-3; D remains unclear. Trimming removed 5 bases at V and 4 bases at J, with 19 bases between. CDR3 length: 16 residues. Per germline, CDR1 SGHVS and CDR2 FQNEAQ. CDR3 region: CASSTADGPGPDTQYF. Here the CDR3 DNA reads TGTGCCAGCAGCACGGCGGACGGACCTGGACCAGATACGCAGTATTTT.

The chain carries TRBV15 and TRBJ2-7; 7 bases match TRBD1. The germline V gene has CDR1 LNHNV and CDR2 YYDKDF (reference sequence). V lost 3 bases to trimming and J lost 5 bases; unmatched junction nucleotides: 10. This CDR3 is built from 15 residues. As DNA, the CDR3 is TGTGCCACCAGCAGTGGATCGGGACAGATCGACGAGCAGTACTTC. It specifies CATSSGSGQIDEQYF. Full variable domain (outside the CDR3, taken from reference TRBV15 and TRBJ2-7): DAMVIQNPRYQVTQFGKPVTLSCSQTLNHNVMYWYQQKSSQAPKLLFHYYDKDFNNEADTPDNFQSRRPNTSFCFLDIRSPGLGDTAMYLCATSSGSGQIDEQYFGPGTRLTVT.

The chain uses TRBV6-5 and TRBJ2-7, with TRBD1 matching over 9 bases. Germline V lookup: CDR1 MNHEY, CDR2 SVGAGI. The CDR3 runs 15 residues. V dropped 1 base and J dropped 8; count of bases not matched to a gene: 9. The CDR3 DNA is TGTGCCAGCAGTTACTACTTGGGACAGGGTATTCAGCAGTACTTC. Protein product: CASSYYLGQGIQQYF.

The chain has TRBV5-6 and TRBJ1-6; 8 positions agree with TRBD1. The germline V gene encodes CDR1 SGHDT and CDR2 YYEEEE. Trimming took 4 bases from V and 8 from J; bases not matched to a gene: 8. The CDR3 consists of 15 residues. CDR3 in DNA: TGTGCCAGCAGCACCGGACAGGGAGGAGATTCACCCCTCCACTTT. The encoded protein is CASSTGQGGDSPLHF.

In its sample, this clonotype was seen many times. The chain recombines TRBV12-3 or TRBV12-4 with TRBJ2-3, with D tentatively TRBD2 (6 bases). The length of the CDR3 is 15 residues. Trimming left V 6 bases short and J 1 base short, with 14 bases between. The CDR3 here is CASRGLGLRTDTQYF. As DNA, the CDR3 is TGTGCCAGCAGGGGACTCGGCCTCCGCACAGATACGCAGTATTTT.